Listed here are 30 T cell receptor beta chains from one sample, sequenced in a study of T-cell memory formation after mild COVID-19. Each CDR3 protein is one row after TCRdb ran MiXCR on the 5' RACE reads. The profile shows more than 75,000 distinct CDR3 sequences, nearly 25% of them singletons. Material for sequencing was PBMCs or a T cell subset sorted from them (not recorded which). These receptors were taken from a man between 18 and 29 years old who had mild COVID-19 (a few samples of this study predate the infection). Cell type and time point are not known.

In this sample, this clonotype turned up a few times. V and J are TRBV29-1 and TRBJ2-7; the D is unclear. Looked up from germline, CDR1 is SQVTM and CDR2 is ANQGSEA. The V end was cut by 3 bases, the J end by 0 bases, with 6 bases between. This CDR3 comprises 12 residues. The CDR3 protein is CSVEKGSYEQYF. CDR3 nucleotide sequence: TGCAGCGTTGAGAAGGGCTCCTACGAGCAGTACTTC.

This clonotype was found a few times. The V gene is TRBV5-1, the J gene TRBJ2-6, with D unresolved. Germline assignment: CDR1 SGHRS and CDR2 YFSETQ. Trimming shortened V by 7 bases and J by 1 base, and 12 bases separated the two germline ends. The CDR3 is 15 amino acids. The CDR3 sequence: CASRIGVSGANVLTF. The CDR3 DNA is TGCGCCAGCCGAATTGGGGTATCTGGGGCCAACGTCCTGACTTTC.

This clonotype was detected a few times. V is TRBV20-1 and J is TRBJ2-1; 11 positions match TRBD2. The CDR3 loop spans 13 amino acids. The V and J ends lost 2 bases and 8 bases, in that order; junction bases with no gene match: 2. The germline V gene encodes CDR1 DFQATT and CDR2 SNEGSKA (reference sequence). In DNA form, the CDR3 reads TGCAGTGCTAGACTAGCGGGGGGTGATGAGCAGTTCTTC. Translation gives CSARLAGGDEQFF.

This chain connects TRBV7-9 to TRBJ2-7; D not certain. The CDR3 spans 12 residues. Trimming took 3 bases from V and 5 from J, leaving 8 bases between them. In germline, CDR1 is SEHNR, CDR2 FQNEAQ (reference sequence). The CDR3 nucleotides are TGTGCCAGCAGCTTGGTGGAGAACGAGCAGTACTTC. It is translated as CASSLVENEQYF.

This clonotype came up a few times. The CDR3 loop reads CASSFSQVKTQYF. The DNA of the CDR3 is TGTGCCAGCAGTTTTAGCCAAGTGAAGACCCAGTACTTC. The chain employs TRBV6-2 or TRBV6-3 and TRBJ2-5; no clear D gene. Germline CDR1 is MNHEY and CDR2 is SVGEGT. The CDR3 length is 13 residues. V was clipped by 4 bases and J by 6 bases, with 12 bases between them.

The chain employs TRBV7-6 and TRBJ1-1, with 8 bases aligning to TRBD1. The CDR3 runs 15 residues. Germline V gene data show CDR1 as SGHVS and CDR2 as FNYEAQ. The V segment lost 5 bases and the J segment 1 base; nucleotides outside the gene matches: 6. The CDR3 here is CASSELTGANTEAFF. The CDR3 nucleotides are TGTGCCAGCAGCGAGTTGACAGGGGCGAACACTGAAGCTTTCTTT. The full variable domain, its missing parts supplied by reference TRBV7-6 and TRBJ1-1, is GAGVSQSPRYKVTKRGQDVALRCDPISGHVSLYWYRQALGQGPEFLTYFNYEAQQDKSGLPNDRFSAERPEGSISTLTIQRTEQRDSAMYRCASSELTGANTEAFFGQGTRLTVV.

A few counts support this clonotype. The chain has TRBV29-1 and TRBJ2-3, with 9 bases lining up with TRBD2. Per the germline V gene, CDR1 is SQVTM and CDR2 is ANQGSEA. V lost 6 bases to trimming and J lost 1 base; unmatched junction nucleotides: 2. This CDR3 region has 13 residues. This CDR3 reads CSVASGGTDTQYF. The CDR3, as DNA: TGCAGCGTGGCTAGCGGGGGCACAGATACGCAGTATTTT.

The rearrangement uses TRBV4-2 and TRBJ2-3, with a tentative D call TRBD2 (6 bases). V was clipped by 1 base and J by 6 bases, with 14 bases between them. The germline CDR1 and CDR2 sequences are LGHNA and YNFKEQ. The length of the CDR3 is 15 residues. The CDR3 sequence: CASSQAQTRSDTQYF. The CDR3 DNA is TGTGCCAGCAGCCAAGCCCAGACTAGATCGGATACGCAGTATTTT.

This clonotype has a handful of counts. V gene TRBV4-1 combines with J gene TRBJ1-5; the D is unclear. The V gene's germline CDR1 is MGHRA and CDR2 YSYEKL. The V gene lost 5 bases and the J gene lost 3 bases, with 11 bases spanning the gap. This CDR3 has 14 amino acids. Here the CDR3 reads CASSEGGFNQPQHF. The CDR3 DNA sequence: TGCGCCAGCAGCGAAGGAGGGTTCAATCAGCCCCAGCATTTT.

This clonotype came up a few times. The rearrangement joins TRBV4-1 to TRBJ2-1, with 8 bases identical to TRBD1. V lost 3 bases and J lost 0; bases outside the gene matches: 4. The CDR3 has 16 amino acids. Germline CDR1 MGHRA, CDR2 YSYEKL. The CDR3 sequence: CASSQATGGSYNEQFF. In DNA form, the CDR3 reads TGCGCCAGCAGCCAGGCTACAGGGGGCTCCTACAATGAGCAGTTCTTC.

The V gene is TRBV6-6, the J gene TRBJ2-3, with D possibly being TRBD1 (6 bases). CDR3 length: 17 residues. Trimming left V 5 bases short and J 0 bases short, with 18 bases between. Germline V lookup: CDR1 MNHNY, CDR2 SVGAGI (reference sequence). CDR3 protein: CASSHYDRPTSTDTQYF. In DNA form, the CDR3 reads TGTGCCAGCAGTCACTACGACAGGCCTACTAGCACAGATACGCAGTATTTT.

The sample holds a few counts of this clonotype. The rearrangement uses TRBV12-3 or TRBV12-4 and TRBJ2-5; D is uncertain. This CDR3 is 12 amino acids long. Between the trimmed V and J ends, which lost 3 bases and 2 bases, there was a span of 4 bases. Here the CDR3 DNA reads TGTGCCAGCAGTTTTGGGCAAGAGACCCAGTACTTC. Its translation: CASSFGQETQYF.

This clonotype showed up just a few times. The chain recombines TRBV2 with TRBJ2-1; perhaps TRBD2 as D (5 bases). The V gene's germline CDR1 is SNHLY and CDR2 FYNNEI. The CDR3 loop spans 16 amino acids. V lost 4 bases, J lost 0 bases, and 13 bases lay in between. The CDR3, as DNA: TGTGCCAGCAGTGTGAGTTCGGGGAGCTCCTACAATGAGCAGTTCTTC. It specifies CASSVSSGSSYNEQFF.

The chain has TRBV7-6 and TRBJ1-1, with D unresolved. This CDR3 region has 17 residues. Germline V gene lookup returns CDR1 SGHVS and CDR2 FNYEAQ. V lost 1 base and J 0 bases, leaving 15 bases between the germline ends. In DNA, the CDR3 is TGTGCCAGCAGCTTAGTTGCCGCGGTAAATATGAACACTGAAGCTTTCTTT. Translation: CASSLVAAVNMNTEAFF.

This chain links TRBV27 with TRBJ1-2; maybe TRBD1 (6 bases). CDR3 length: 15 amino acids. From germline, CDR1 is MNHEY and CDR2 SMNVEV (reference sequence). The V end lost 9 bases, the J end lost 3 bases, and 20 bases lay between the germline ends. The CDR3: CASRWAGGADYGYTF. The CDR3 nucleotides read TGTGCCAGTCGCTGGGCGGGGGGCGCGGACTATGGCTACACCTTC.

The table lists this clonotype with a few counts. The chain recombines TRBV4-2 with TRBJ1-6; D not certain. CDR3 length equals 15 residues. Germline values: CDR1 LGHNA, CDR2 YNFKEQ. Trimming stripped 1 base from V and 11 bases from J, with 15 bases between. The CDR3 here is CASSQGRAPLAPLHF. The CDR3 DNA reads as TGTGCCAGCAGCCAAGGGAGGGCCCCCCTAGCACCCCTCCACTTT.

This clonotype was found a few times. The chain combines TRBV7-2 with TRBJ2-3, with D perhaps matching TRBD1 (5 bases). Per germline, CDR1 SGHTA and CDR2 FQGNSA. Deletions cut 5 bases from V and 1 base from J, with 13 bases between. This CDR3 comprises 15 residues. The CDR3 nucleotides read TGTGCCAGCAGCGGATGGGGCAGAGGCACAGATACGCAGTATTTT. This sequence encodes CASSGWGRGTDTQYF.

This rearrangement joins TRBV4-3 to TRBJ2-7, with D possibly TRBD1 on 6 matching bases. Germline V gene data show CDR1 as LGHNA and CDR2 as YSLEER. Trimming took 5 bases from V and 3 from J, leaving 17 bases between them. This CDR3 is 15 amino acids long. CDR3 in amino acids: CASSEGPGHNYEQYF. CDR3 sequence (DNA): TGCGCCAGCAGCGAGGGCCCGGGACATAACTACGAGCAGTACTTC.

In this sample, this clonotype turned up a few times. The V and J genes are TRBV3-1 and TRBJ2-1; D is perhaps TRBD2 (6 bases). Germline-derived CDR1 and CDR2 are LGHDT and YNNKEL (reference sequence). V lost 0 bases and J 9 bases, leaving 15 bases between the germline ends. The CDR3 covers 15 residues. The chain's CDR3 is CASSQDQRAGSEQFF. The CDR3 region has the DNA TGTGCCAGCAGCCAAGATCAGCGGGCGGGGTCTGAGCAGTTCTTC.

This clonotype occurred a few times. The V gene is TRBV4-2, the J gene TRBJ2-3, with 8 positions matching TRBD2. The germline V gene has CDR1 LGHNA and CDR2 YNFKEQ. The V gene end was trimmed by 2 bases and the J gene end by 4 bases; junction bases not matched to a gene: 11. The CDR3 has 17 amino acids. For the CDR3, the DNA is TGTGCCAGCAGCCAATACCCCGCCGGGGGGGCAGCAGATACGCAGTATTTT. It encodes CASSQYPAGGAADTQYF.

The rearrangement joins TRBV6-5 to TRBJ1-5; D possibly corresponds to TRBD1 (5 bases). CDR3 size: 14 residues. Germline assignment: CDR1 MNHEY and CDR2 SVGAGI. V dropped 3 bases and J dropped 4 bases, with 10 bases sitting between them. The CDR3 region is CASSYTGVNQPQHF. The CDR3 DNA reads TGTGCCAGCAGTTATACAGGAGTAAATCAGCCCCAGCATTTT.

The chain has TRBV5-5 and TRBJ2-3; 11 positions agree with TRBD2. This CDR3 contains 15 residues. CDR1 is SGHKS, CDR2 YYEKEE, per germline (reference sequence). The V and J ends lost 5 bases and 5 bases, in that order; junction bases with no gene match: 7. The CDR3 region has the DNA TGTGCCAGCAGGCCTACTAGCGGGGGAATAGATACGCAGTATTTT. It yields the protein CASRPTSGGIDTQYF. The variable domain in full, with the rest retrieved from reference TRBV5-5 and TRBJ2-3, is DAGVTQSPTHLIKTRGQQVTLRCSPISGHKSVSWYQQVLGQGPQFIFQYYEKEERGRGNFPDRFSARQFPNYSSELNVNALLLGDSALYLCASRPTSGGIDTQYFGPGTRLTVL.

In its sample, this clonotype was seen many times. The chain carries TRBV20-1 and TRBJ2-1, with TRBD1 identical over 8 bases. There are 15 residues in the CDR3. J lost 3 bases, V lost 5 bases, and 9 bases had no gene match. The V gene's germline CDR1 is DFQATT and CDR2 SNEGSKA (reference sequence). The CDR3 spells CSAPRTGTFYNEQFF. CDR3 DNA sequence: TGCAGTGCTCCCCGGACAGGGACTTTCTACAATGAGCAGTTCTTC.

V and J are TRBV4-1 and TRBJ2-5, with TRBD2 matching 7 bases. This CDR3 spans 15 amino acids. J was trimmed by 7 bases and V by 1 base; bases with no gene match: 9. The V gene's germline CDR1 is MGHRA and CDR2 YSYEKL. The CDR3 region is CASSQVSSGAVTQYF. The DNA of the CDR3 is TGCGCCAGCAGCCAAGTTTCTAGCGGCGCCGTGACCCAGTACTTC.

The J gene is TRBJ2-3, the V gene TRBV4-1; 7 bases map to TRBD1. V dropped 4 bases and J dropped 2; count of bases not matched to a gene: 9. Per germline, CDR1 MGHRA and CDR2 YSYEKL. The CDR3 is made up of 16 amino acids. This chain's CDR3 is CASSRADRPDTDTQYF. The CDR3 DNA reads as TGCGCCAGCAGCCGGGCGGACAGGCCCGACACAGATACGCAGTATTTT.

This clonotype came up a few times. V usage is TRBV12-3 or TRBV12-4 and J usage is TRBJ2-7; 9 nucleotides line up with TRBD1. This CDR3 is 17 amino acids long. With V trimmed by 5 bases and J by 3 bases, 14 bases remained unmatched. CDR3 residues: CASSPPAGTGSFYEQYF. CDR3 coding DNA: TGTGCCAGCAGTCCTCCCGCCGGGACAGGGTCTTTCTACGAGCAGTACTTC.

This clonotype has a handful of counts. The gene calls are TRBV7-6 and TRBJ2-1, with TRBD2 matching 10 bases. Germline V lookup: CDR1 SGHVS, CDR2 FNYEAQ. The CDR3 has 17 amino acids. V lost 2 bases to trimming and J lost 3 bases; unmatched junction nucleotides: 7. The CDR3 nucleotides read TGTGCCAGCAGCTTAACGGCTAGCGGGGGAAACTACAATGAGCAGTTCTTC. Translating gives CASSLTASGGNYNEQFF.

This clonotype was picked up a small number of times. The gene calls are TRBV7-2 and TRBJ2-7; TRBD2 matches 13 bases. This CDR3 contains 15 residues. Germline CDR1 reads SGHTA; CDR2 reads FQGNSA. V was clipped by 5 bases and J by 9 bases; unmatched bases: 10. This CDR3 is CASSPWTSGGGGQYF. CDR3 bases: TGTGCCAGCAGCCCCTGGACTAGCGGGGGCGGAGGGCAGTACTTC.

This clonotype was seen a few times. The V and J genes are TRBV7-9 and TRBJ1-2; D unclear. This CDR3 has 12 residues. The ends were cut back, 2 bases at V and 6 bases at J, with 7 bases in the middle. Germline V gene data show CDR1 as SEHNR and CDR2 as FQNEAQ (reference sequence). The CDR3 DNA follows: TGTGCCAGCAGCTTAACTGAAAATGGCTACACCTTC. Protein product: CASSLTENGYTF.

This rearrangement joins TRBV11-2 to TRBJ2-5; 12 nucleotides match TRBD1. This CDR3 comprises 19 residues. Germline CDR1 reads SGHAT; CDR2 reads FQNNGV. V gave up 0 bases and J gave up 4 bases; unmatched junction bases: 12. DNA for the CDR3: TGTGCCAGCAGCTTAGACTGGGTGGGGGACAGGGGGCAGTTAGAGACCCAGTACTTC. Encoded protein: CASSLDWVGDRGQLETQYF.